This T cell receptor (beta chain) was identified in a study of T cells in Graves' hyperthyroidism and ophthalmopathy. There were TCR beta CDR3 regions amplified from RNA transcripts. First-round RT-PCR targeting the TCR CDR3 was performed with the HTBI primer set. TCRdb ran MiXCR on the multiplex PCR reads and lists one entry per CDR3 protein. Of around 190,000 distinct CDR3 sequences in the sample, about a sixth are singletons; the top ten hold approximately 56%. It was considered stable Graves' hyperthyroidism when ophthalmopathy did not progress within 18 months. Patients were aged 18 to 65, had disease duration under 2 months, and had newly diagnosed hyperthyroidism. PBMCs came from more than 9.5 ml fresh peripheral blood. This sequence was found in a woman aged 45-60 years with Graves' hyperthyroidism. Material for sequencing was blood.

CDR3 in amino acids: CASSLDSSSYNEQFF. CDR3 DNA sequence: TGTGCCAGCAGCTTAGACTCCAGCTCCTACAATGAGCAGTTCTTC. The chain is built from TRBV7-3 and TRBJ2-1, with D hard to call. Trimming removed 2 bases from V and 0 bases from J, with 8 bases in between. The CDR3 length is 15 residues. Germline V gene data show CDR1 as SGHTA and CDR2 as FQGTGA.